Following are 4 T cell receptor beta chains from one sample sequenced in a study of a mutant IDH1 vaccine in newly diagnosed glioma. Regarding time point: week 11, during vaccination. The vaccine gave 300 ug of a 20-mer mutant IDH1 peptide subcutaneously per dose. These receptors lack a known antigen. Data came from immunoSEQ multiplex PCR; TCRdb stores just in-frame clones and leaves some out. The sample holds tens of thousands of clones, about 88% seen once. Sequenced material: PBMCs, taken from a glioma patient whose treatment included an IDH1 peptide vaccine. The receptors shown here come from a woman between 50 and 59 years old with glioma.

The J gene is TRBJ1-1, the V gene TRBV5-1; 7 nucleotides align to TRBD1. V shed 4 bases, J shed 1 base, and the junction held 4 bases outside the gene matches. CDR1 and CDR2 from the germline V gene are SGHRS and YFSETQ. The CDR3 runs to 14 residues. In nucleotides, the CDR3 is TGCGCCAGCAGCCTGGGGGACAGGAACACTGAAGCTTTCTTT. Its protein is CASSLGDRNTEAFF.

The chain uses TRBV7-2 and TRBJ1-5; D is unclear. Germline CDR1 SGHTA, CDR2 FQGNSA. Trimming left V 2 bases short and J 4 bases short, with 9 bases between. This CDR3 is 14 amino acids long. CDR3 coding DNA: TGTGCCAGCAGCTTAAGATCAGATAATCAGCCCCAGCATTTT. Encoded protein: CASSLRSDNQPQHF. Using reference TRBV7-2 and TRBJ1-5 for the parts outside the CDR3, the full variable domain is GAGVSQSPSNKVTEKGKDVELRCDPISGHTALYWYRQSLGQGLEFLIYFQGNSAPDKSGLPSDRFSAERTGGSVSTLTIQRTQQEDSAVYLCASSLRSDNQPQHFGDGTRLSIL.

The J gene is TRBJ1-2, the V gene TRBV7-2, with TRBD1 identical over 8 bases. J lost 6 bases, V lost 1 base, and 4 bases had no gene match. The CDR3 is made up of 14 amino acids. Germline V gene data show CDR1 as SGHTA and CDR2 as FQGNSA. DNA of the CDR3: TGTGCCAGCAGCTTAGACAGGGGGTTCGATGGCTACACCTTC. It specifies CASSLDRGFDGYTF.

V and J are TRBV19 and TRBJ2-5; D is possibly TRBD2 (5 bases). CDR3 size: 14 residues. Trimming pared 1 base from V and 5 bases from J, leaving 11 bases between. The germline CDR1 and CDR2 sequences are LNHDA and SQIVND (reference sequence). CDR3 sequence reads: CASSIGGNLETQYF. CDR3 DNA: TGTGCCAGTAGTATAGGAGGGAACTTGGAGACCCAGTACTTC.